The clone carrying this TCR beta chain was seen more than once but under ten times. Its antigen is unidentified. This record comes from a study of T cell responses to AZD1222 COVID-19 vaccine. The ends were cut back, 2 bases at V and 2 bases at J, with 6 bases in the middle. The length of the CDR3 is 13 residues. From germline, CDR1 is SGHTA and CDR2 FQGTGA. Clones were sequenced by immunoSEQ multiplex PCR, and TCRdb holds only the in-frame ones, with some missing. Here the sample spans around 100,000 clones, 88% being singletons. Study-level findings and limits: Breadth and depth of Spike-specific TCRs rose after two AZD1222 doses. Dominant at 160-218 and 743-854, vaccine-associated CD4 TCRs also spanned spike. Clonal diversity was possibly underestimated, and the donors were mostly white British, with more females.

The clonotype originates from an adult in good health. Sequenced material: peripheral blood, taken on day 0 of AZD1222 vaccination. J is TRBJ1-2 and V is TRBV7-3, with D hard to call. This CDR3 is CASSLDKNYGYTF. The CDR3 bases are TGTGCCAGCAGCTTAGACAAAAACTATGGCTACACCTTC.